Shown below are 29 T cell receptor beta chains from a single sample sequenced in a study of shared clonotypes between healthy human individuals. As defined, naive CD8 cells were CD45RO-negative and positively selected for CCR7, with terminally differentiated effector memory CD45RA+ cells excluded. TCRdb keeps only in-frame clones here, not all; method: immunoSEQ multiplex PCR. The table includes 650,000 to 800,000 clones, just over 90% detected once. The sample was naive CD8+ T cells sorted from blood. These receptors were taken from a man aged 25 to 45 in good health.

V usage is TRBV11-2 and J usage is TRBJ2-5; TRBD1 is a possible D gene (6 bases). Germline assignment: CDR1 SGHAT and CDR2 FQNNGV. CDR3 size: 15 residues. The ends were cut back, 1 base at V and 3 bases at J, with 12 bases in the middle. For the CDR3, the DNA is TGTGCCAGCAGCTTAGCCTCGGCAGGGGAAGAGACCCAGTACTTC. As protein: CASSLASAGEETQYF.

The sample holds one count of this clone. This chain uses TRBV11-3 with TRBJ1-2; no firm D call. Between the trimmed V and J ends, which lost 5 bases and 7 bases, there was a span of 14 bases. CDR3 length: 13 residues. The germline V gene has CDR1 SGHNT and CDR2 YENEEA. The DNA for the CDR3 is TGTGCCAGCAGCGCCGCCGGAGAGAGTGGCTACACCTTC. It specifies CASSAAGESGYTF.

This chain uses TRBV10-2 with TRBJ2-2; TRBD2 matches 13 bases. The CDR3 spans 17 residues. V dropped 10 bases and J dropped 6; count of bases not matched to a gene: 14. Germline CDR1 WSHSY, CDR2 SAAADI. The CDR3 nucleotides are TGCGCCACGCGTGGACTAGCGGGGGAAGCGGGGGCCGGGGAGCTGTTTTTT. Amino acid sequence: CATRGLAGEAGAGELFF.

Turning to this clone: This clone may be a read error of a much larger clone one base away. This rearrangement joins TRBV10-3 to TRBJ2-7, with D unclear. The germline V gene has CDR1 ENHRY and CDR2 SYGVKD. Trimming took 11 bases from V and 6 from J, leaving 20 bases between them. The CDR3 has 13 residues. The CDR3 spells CAGSYLGNGEQYF. As DNA, the CDR3 is TGTGCCGGCAGTTACCTAGGGAATGGCGAGCAGTACTTC.

This clone appeared a single time. The CDR3 DNA is TGTGCCGGAGGGATCAGCACAGATACGCAGTATTTT. This encodes CAGGISTDTQYF. The rearrangement joins TRBV30 to TRBJ2-3; TRBD2 might be the D (6 bases). Germline V lookup: CDR1 GTSNPN, CDR2 SVGIG (reference sequence). This CDR3 has 12 amino acids. V was pared by 8 bases and J by 0 bases, with 9 bases between.

The chain combines TRBV7-2 with TRBJ1-5; no firm D call. CDR3 length: 12 amino acids. Germline CDR1 is SGHTA and CDR2 is FQGNSA. The V end lost 1 base, the J end lost 8 bases, and 6 bases lay between the germline ends. As DNA, the CDR3 is TGTGCCAGCAGCTTAGAGGTGGAGCCCCAGCATTTT. Amino acids: CASSLEVEPQHF.

This clone was seen once. The chain employs TRBV15 and TRBJ2-3; D call uncertain. Looked up from germline, CDR1 is LNHNV and CDR2 is YYDKDF (reference sequence). The CDR3 totals 12 residues. V lost 4 bases, J lost 4 bases, and 6 bases lay in between. The CDR3, as DNA: TGTGCCACCAGCAATAGGGCAGATACGCAGTATTTT. Protein: CATSNRADTQYF.

The genes are TRBV6-6 and TRBJ2-4, with a possible D match to TRBD1 (6 bases). Looked up from germline, CDR1 is MNHNY and CDR2 is SVGAGI (reference sequence). This CDR3 is built from 11 residues. Trimming removed 7 bases from V and 13 bases from J, with 14 bases in between. CDR3 residues: CASTSTGQQYF. CDR3 DNA sequence: TGTGCCAGCACCTCCACGGGACAACAGTACTTC.

The chain links TRBV5-8 to TRBJ1-1; 8 bases agree with TRBD1. From germline, CDR1 is SGHTS and CDR2 YDEGEE. This CDR3 comprises 14 residues. V lost 4 bases and J lost 5; bases outside the gene matches: 7. CDR3 in amino acids: CASSPGGARTEAFF. The CDR3 region has the DNA TGTGCCAGCAGCCCAGGGGGCGCAAGGACTGAAGCTTTCTTT.

V and J are TRBV29-1 and TRBJ2-2; tentatively, D is TRBD2 (6 bases). The germline CDR1 and CDR2 sequences are SQVTM and ANQGSEA. CDR3 length: 12 amino acids. The V and J ends lost 3 bases and 6 bases respectively, with 8 bases between them. In DNA, the CDR3 is TGCAGCGTTGATAGCGGATCCGGGGAGCTGTTTTTT. Translation: CSVDSGSGELFF.

The sample holds one count of this clone. V is TRBV28 and J is TRBJ2-1; TRBD1 matches 8 bases. V was clipped by 4 bases and J by 5 bases; unmatched bases: 10. The germline CDR1 and CDR2 sequences are MDHEN and SYDVKM. The CDR3 is 16 residues long. The CDR3 here is CASSYVVTGVNNEQFF. In DNA, the CDR3 is TGTGCCAGCAGTTATGTTGTGACAGGGGTCAACAATGAGCAGTTCTTC.

The genes are TRBV29-1 and TRBJ1-1; D is uncertain. This CDR3 contains 12 residues. V dropped 0 bases and J dropped 4 bases, with 6 bases sitting between them. From germline, CDR1 is SQVTM and CDR2 ANQGSEA. The CDR3 spells CSVEEMGTEAFF. The CDR3 nucleotides read TGCAGCGTTGAAGAAATGGGCACTGAAGCTTTCTTT.

This rearrangement joins TRBV4-1 to TRBJ2-3, with D possibly TRBD1 on 6 matching bases. This CDR3 contains 15 residues. Germline V gene lookup returns CDR1 MGHRA and CDR2 YSYEKL. V lost 2 bases, J lost 3 bases, and 12 bases lay in between. CDR3 in DNA: TGCGCCAGCAGCCAAACACCAGGGGAAACAGATACGCAGTATTTT. Translating it yields CASSQTPGETDTQYF.

In DNA, the CDR3 is TGTGCCAGCAGTCTTCTGGGGTACTCAACAGATACGCAGTATTTT. Translating it yields CASSLLGYSTDTQYF. The chain is built from TRBV28 and TRBJ2-3, with D uncertain. Germline CDR1 is MDHEN and CDR2 is SYDVKM. The CDR3 consists of 15 residues. The germline V and J ends were trimmed by 5 bases and 3 bases, with 15 bases remaining between them.

V usage is TRBV5-5 and J usage is TRBJ2-3; no firm D call. The CDR3 contains 13 residues. CDR1 is SGHKS and CDR2 is YYEKEE in the germline V gene (reference sequence). Trimming took 1 base from V and 4 from J, leaving 7 bases between them. The CDR3 DNA is TGTGCCAGCAGCTTGATCTTCCCAGATACGCAGTATTTT. It encodes CASSLIFPDTQYF.

This clone was recorded only once. The chain uses TRBV7-3 and TRBJ2-1; D perhaps matches TRBD1 (5 bases). This CDR3 is 17 amino acids long. Germline V gene sequence: CDR1 SGHTA, CDR2 FQGTGA. V shed 1 base and J shed 2 bases, with 15 bases lying between them. The CDR3 DNA reads as TGTGCCAGCAGCTTAAATATGGACACTTCCCCCTACAATGAGCAGTTCTTC. Translating gives CASSLNMDTSPYNEQFF.

This chain joins TRBV7-6 and TRBJ2-3; D might be TRBD1 (6 bases). The CDR3 covers 16 residues. Germline values: CDR1 SGHVS, CDR2 FNYEAQ. V was pared by 5 bases and J by 2 bases, with 17 bases between. CDR3 DNA sequence: TGTGCCAGCAGCCCAGCCCAGGGGCTATACACAGATACGCAGTATTTT. Translating it yields CASSPAQGLYTDTQYF.

V and J are TRBV19 and TRBJ2-1; TRBD2 matches 9 bases. In germline, CDR1 is LNHDA, CDR2 SQIVND (reference sequence). There are 14 residues in the CDR3. The V and J ends lost 5 bases and 4 bases, in that order; junction bases with no gene match: 3. CDR3 sequence reads: CASSLTSGYNEQFF. DNA for the CDR3: TGTGCCAGTAGTCTGACTAGCGGATACAATGAGCAGTTCTTC. Using reference TRBV19 and TRBJ2-1 for the parts outside the CDR3, the full variable domain is DGGITQSPKYLFRKEGQNVTLSCEQNLNHDAMYWYRQDPGQGLRLIYYSQIVNDFQKGDIAEGYSVSREKKESFPLTVTSAQKNPTAFYLCASSLTSGYNEQFFGPGTRLTVL.

The V call is TRBV13, the J call TRBJ2-5; perhaps TRBD1 as D (6 bases). Germline CDR1 and CDR2: PRHDT and FYEKMQ (reference sequence). The CDR3 extends over 15 amino acids. With 4 bases removed from V and 4 bases from J, the gap between germline ends came to 16 bases. CDR3 DNA: TGTGCCAGCAGCTCCACAGGGAACCCCGGAGAGACCCAGTACTTC. This codes for CASSSTGNPGETQYF. Using reference TRBV13 and TRBJ2-5 for the parts outside the CDR3, the full variable domain is AAGVIQSPRHLIKEKRETATLKCYPIPRHDTVYWYQQGPGQDPQFLISFYEKMQSDKGSIPDRFSAQQFSDYHSELNMSSLELGDSALYFCASSSTGNPGETQYFGPGTRLLVL.

The rearrangement joins TRBV6-1 to TRBJ1-2; D not certain. CDR1 and CDR2 (germline): MNHNS, SASEGT. The CDR3 has 10 amino acids. V was trimmed by 6 bases and J by 5 bases, leaving 4 bases between them. CDR3 region: CASRKYGYTF. CDR3 DNA: TGTGCCAGCAGAAAATATGGCTACACCTTC.

The chain has TRBV29-1 and TRBJ2-5; weak D call: TRBD2 (5 bases). The CDR3 length is 15 residues. Germline V gene lookup returns CDR1 SQVTM and CDR2 ANQGSEA. V lost 5 bases and J lost 5, with 21 bases in between. CDR3 DNA sequence: TGCAGCGTTTGGGGTCCGCGGGCTGCCCAGGAGACCCAGTACTTC. As protein: CSVWGPRAAQETQYF.

V and J are TRBV7-2 and TRBJ2-3, with 15 bases matching TRBD2. The CDR3 runs to 17 residues. Per the germline V gene, CDR1 is SGHTA and CDR2 is FQGNSA. V shed 4 bases, J shed 3 bases, and the junction held 5 bases outside the gene matches. CDR3 sequence reads: CASSSGTSGRITDTQYF. In DNA, the CDR3 is TGTGCCAGCAGCTCCGGGACTAGCGGGAGGATTACAGATACGCAGTATTTT. Filled out from reference TRBV7-2 and TRBJ2-3, the complete variable domain reads GAGVSQSPSNKVTEKGKDVELRCDPISGHTALYWYRQSLGQGLEFLIYFQGNSAPDKSGLPSDRFSAERTGGSVSTLTIQRTQQEDSAVYLCASSSGTSGRITDTQYFGPGTRLTVL.

The chain combines TRBV28 with TRBJ2-7; D is perhaps TRBD2 (6 bases). Germline CDR1 is MDHEN and CDR2 is SYDVKM. V was shortened by 2 bases and J by 2 bases, with 13 bases between the two germline ends. The CDR3 is made up of 15 amino acids. The CDR3, as DNA: TGTGCCAGCAGTTTAGGCGGGACCACCACCTACGAGCAGTACTTC. It translates to CASSLGGTTTYEQYF.

The chain couples TRBV6-6 to TRBJ2-5; D gene ambiguous. Germline-derived CDR1 and CDR2 are MNHNY and SVGAGI (reference sequence). Deletions cut 0 bases from V and 3 bases from J, with 14 bases between. The CDR3 is 16 residues long. The CDR3 region has the DNA TGTGCCAGCAGTTACTCGGTAGGGTCGGCAAAAGAGACCCAGTACTTC. This gives the protein CASSYSVGSAKETQYF.

The chain links TRBV27 to TRBJ1-5; tentatively, D is TRBD1 (5 bases). CDR1 is MNHEY, CDR2 SMNVEV, per germline (reference sequence). The CDR3 extends over 14 amino acids. V was cut by 6 bases and J by 1 base, with 10 bases left in between. CDR3 residues: CASRNRDSNQPQHF. DNA of the CDR3: TGTGCCAGCAGGAACCGGGACAGCAATCAGCCCCAGCATTTT.

The chain couples TRBV5-5 to TRBJ2-5; D is perhaps TRBD1 (6 bases). This CDR3 contains 14 residues. Germline V lookup: CDR1 SGHKS, CDR2 YYEKEE (reference sequence). Trimming left V 4 bases short and J 4 bases short, with 14 bases between. The CDR3 is CASSPAGRGETQYF. CDR3 nucleotides: TGTGCCAGCAGCCCCGCGGGCAGGGGAGAGACCCAGTACTTC.

V and J are TRBV10-1 and TRBJ2-6, with 8 bases that match TRBD1. Germline V gene sequence: CDR1 WNHNN, CDR2 SYGVQD (reference sequence). Losses at the gene ends were 3 bases for V and 4 bases for J; bases not matched to a gene: 20. The CDR3 length is 21 residues. The CDR3 region has the DNA TGCGCCAGCAGTGATTCGAGGCCCCGGACAGGGAGAAATGTAGGGGCCAACGTCCTGACTTTC. It is translated as CASSDSRPRTGRNVGANVLTF.

The table lists this clone with a count of one. The rearrangement joins TRBV5-5 to TRBJ2-1, with 8 bases aligning to TRBD1. Germline loops: CDR1 SGHKS, CDR2 YYEKEE (reference sequence). V lost 0 bases and J lost 3; bases outside the gene matches: 2. The CDR3 extends over 15 amino acids. Here the CDR3 DNA reads TGTGCCAGCAGCTTGGGGGGACAGGACTACAATGAGCAGTTCTTC. Amino acid sequence: CASSLGGQDYNEQFF. Using reference TRBV5-5 and TRBJ2-1 for the parts outside the CDR3, the full variable domain is DAGVTQSPTHLIKTRGQQVTLRCSPISGHKSVSWYQQVLGQGPQFIFQYYEKEERGRGNFPDRFSARQFPNYSSELNVNALLLGDSALYLCASSLGGQDYNEQFFGPGTRLTVL.

This clone was picked up one time. The CDR3 DNA reads as TGTGCCAGCAGTGAACGCTCTAACTATGGCTACACCTTC. It specifies CASSERSNYGYTF. V usage is TRBV2 and J usage is TRBJ1-2; D not certain. There are 13 residues in the CDR3. V shed 2 bases and J shed 0 bases, with 4 bases lying between them. In germline, CDR1 is SNHLY, CDR2 FYNNEI.